Listed below are T cell receptor beta chains from one sample, sequenced in a study of CD8 T cells in ankylosing spondylitis. TCRdb re-called the 5' RACE reads with MiXCR, one entry per CDR3 protein. The data hold roughly 250,000 distinct CDR3 sequences, with about 9.1% observed a single time. The sequenced material came from blood, either unsorted or a sorted T cell fraction (not recorded which). These receptors all come from a male donor with ankylosing spondylitis or in good health (not recorded which). Each CDR3 is given with its conserved first and last residue. The D gene is left open where the match is weak. Only part of the rows carry a size: once, few, many, or a class if the clone is expanded.

CDR3 length: 12; J gene: TRBJ1-2; clone size: many; D gene: TRBD1; V gene: TRBV12-3/TRBV12-4; CDR3 DNA: TGTGCCAGCAGCCCCGGACAGGGCGGCTACACCTTC; CDR3 protein: CASSPGQGGYTF
CDR3 length: 15; J gene: TRBJ1-5; clone size: NA; D gene: TRBD1; V gene: TRBV20-1; CDR3 DNA: TGCAGTGCCGTAGACAGGGAATACTTTAATCAGCCCCAGCATTTT; CDR3 protein: CSAVDREYFNQPQHF
CDR3 length: 15; J gene: TRBJ1-1; clone size: many; D gene: TRBD1; V gene: TRBV5-6; CDR3 DNA: TGTGCCAGCAGCCCGGTAGACAGGGAATACGCTGAAGCTTTCTTT; CDR3 protein: CASSPVDREYAEAFF
CDR3 length: 16; J gene: TRBJ2-7; clone size: many; D gene: TRBD2; V gene: TRBV20-1; CDR3 DNA: TGCAGTGCTAGAGAAGATGGGACTAGCCGAACCTACGAGCAGTACTTC; CDR3 protein: CSAREDGTSRTYEQYF
CDR3 length: 13; J gene: TRBJ1-6; clone size: many; D gene: TRBD1; V gene: TRBV20-1; CDR3 DNA: TGCAGTGTCGGACAGGGGGCGATTTCACCCCTCCACTTT; CDR3 protein: CSVGQGAISPLHF
CDR3 length: 16; J gene: TRBJ2-1; clone size: many; D gene: TRBD1; V gene: TRBV5-8; CDR3 DNA: TGTGCCAGCAGCTTGCAGGGGACAGTGAAGGCCCATGAGCAGTTCTTC; CDR3 protein: CASSLQGTVKAHEQFF
CDR3 length: 13; J gene: TRBJ1-1; clone size: many; D gene: NA; V gene: TRBV6-4; CDR3 DNA: TGTGCCAGCAGTGCCACAGGATTCACTGAAGCTTTCTTT; CDR3 protein: CASSATGFTEAFF
CDR3 length: 15; J gene: TRBJ2-4; clone size: NA; D gene: TRBD2; V gene: TRBV12-3/TRBV12-4; CDR3 DNA: TGTGCCAGCAGTCATTCTAGCGGTAGAAAAAACATTCAGTACTTC; CDR3 protein: CASSHSSGRKNIQYF
CDR3 length: 11; J gene: TRBJ2-5; clone size: many; D gene: NA; V gene: TRBV29-1; CDR3 DNA: TGCAGCTCACGGTATCGGCAGACCCAGTACTTC; CDR3 protein: CSSRYRQTQYF
CDR3 length: 15; J gene: TRBJ1-5; clone size: many; D gene: NA; V gene: TRBV5-1; CDR3 DNA: TGCGCCAGCAGCTTGGAGGGGCTGGGCAATCAGCCCCAGCATTTT; CDR3 protein: CASSLEGLGNQPQHF
CDR3 length: 15; J gene: TRBJ2-3; clone size: many; D gene: TRBD2; V gene: TRBV20-1; CDR3 DNA: TGCAGTGCTAGTGGGGCTAGCGGGAGCGGAGATACGCAGTATTTT; CDR3 protein: CSASGASGSGDTQYF
CDR3 length: 11; J gene: TRBJ1-2; clone size: few; D gene: NA; V gene: TRBV30; CDR3 DNA: TGTGCCTGGAGTGCACCCTCGCGCTACACCTTC; CDR3 protein: CAWSAPSRYTF
CDR3 length: 15; J gene: TRBJ1-2; clone size: many; D gene: TRBD1; V gene: TRBV19; CDR3 DNA: TGTGCCAGTAGTAGGGGGGACAGGGACAGCTATGGCTACACCTTC; CDR3 protein: CASSRGDRDSYGYTF
CDR3 length: 15; J gene: TRBJ1-2; clone size: many; D gene: NA; V gene: TRBV4-3; CDR3 DNA: TGCGCCAGCAGCCAAACCCGGACGGAAAACTATGGCTACACCTTC; CDR3 protein: CASSQTRTENYGYTF
CDR3 length: 13; J gene: TRBJ1-1; clone size: many; D gene: NA; V gene: TRBV24-1; CDR3 DNA: TGTGCCACCAGTGAACTCACCACCGGCGTGGCTTTCTTT; CDR3 protein: CATSELTTGVAFF
CDR3 length: 18; J gene: TRBJ1-6; clone size: many; D gene: NA; V gene: TRBV4-3; CDR3 DNA: TGCGCCAGCAGCCAAGATCCGGGTTTAAGCTCCTATAATTCACCCCTCCACTTT; CDR3 protein: CASSQDPGLSSYNSPLHF
CDR3 length: 13; J gene: TRBJ1-1; clone size: many; D gene: NA; V gene: TRBV7-9; CDR3 DNA: TGTGCCAGCACCGACTCCTGGGGCACTGAAGCTTTCTTT; CDR3 protein: CASTDSWGTEAFF
CDR3 length: 18; J gene: TRBJ2-3; clone size: many; D gene: NA; V gene: TRBV10-3; CDR3 DNA: TGTGCCATCAGTGAGAAAGGTCAGGGGGGAGTTTTTACAGATACGCAGTATTTT; CDR3 protein: CAISEKGQGGVFTDTQYF
CDR3 length: 13; J gene: TRBJ2-3; clone size: few; D gene: NA; V gene: TRBV7-2; CDR3 DNA: TGTGCCAGCAGCTTAAAGGGGACGAGTACGCAGTATTTT; CDR3 protein: CASSLKGTSTQYF
CDR3 length: 14; J gene: TRBJ2-1; clone size: many; D gene: NA; V gene: TRBV20-1; CDR3 DNA: TGCAGTGCCTCCACAGGGGAGGACTACAATGAGCAGTTCTTC; CDR3 protein: CSASTGEDYNEQFF
CDR3 length: 16; J gene: TRBJ2-5; clone size: many; D gene: TRBD1; V gene: TRBV20-1; CDR3 DNA: TGCAGTGCTAGAGATTTCGACAGGGCGTCGGGAGAGACCCAGTACTTC; CDR3 protein: CSARDFDRASGETQYF
CDR3 length: 15; J gene: TRBJ2-1; clone size: many; D gene: NA; V gene: TRBV7-9; CDR3 DNA: TGTGCCAGCAGCTTAGGTGATAGCGTCTACAATGAGCAGTTCTTC; CDR3 protein: CASSLGDSVYNEQFF
CDR3 length: 13; J gene: TRBJ1-2; clone size: many; D gene: NA; V gene: TRBV20-1; CDR3 DNA: TGCAGTGCTAGCGAAGGGGGTAACTATGGCTACACCTTC; CDR3 protein: CSASEGGNYGYTF
CDR3 length: 15; J gene: TRBJ2-5; clone size: many; D gene: NA; V gene: TRBV11-1; CDR3 DNA: TGTGCCAGCAGCTTAGTGCCGGGAATCCAAGAGACCCAGTACTTC; CDR3 protein: CASSLVPGIQETQYF
CDR3 length: 13; J gene: TRBJ2-1; clone size: many; D gene: TRBD2; V gene: TRBV20-1; CDR3 DNA: TGCAGTGCTAGCGGGGGGGCCAACAATGAGCAGTTCTTC; CDR3 protein: CSASGGANNEQFF
CDR3 length: 16; J gene: TRBJ1-2; clone size: many; D gene: TRBD1; V gene: TRBV7-2; CDR3 DNA: TGTGCCAGCACCCGACTGGACAGGACACCCAACTATGGCTACACCTTC; CDR3 protein: CASTRLDRTPNYGYTF
CDR3 length: 15; J gene: TRBJ2-7; clone size: few; D gene: TRBD1; V gene: TRBV5-1; CDR3 DNA: TGCGCCAGCAGCCAGGGACAGACGGCAGTGAACGAGCAGTACTTC; CDR3 protein: CASSQGQTAVNEQYF
CDR3 length: 18; J gene: TRBJ2-3; clone size: NA; D gene: TRBD1; V gene: TRBV20-1; CDR3 DNA: TGCAGTGCTAGAGATCTCAGGTTCGGGACAGGGGGCGCAGATACGCAGTATTTT; CDR3 protein: CSARDLRFGTGGADTQYF
CDR3 length: 12; J gene: TRBJ1-5; clone size: few; D gene: NA; V gene: TRBV19; CDR3 DNA: TGTGCCAGTACACGTAGCAATCAGCCCCAGCATTTT; CDR3 protein: CASTRSNQPQHF
CDR3 length: 16; J gene: TRBJ1-5; clone size: NA; D gene: NA; V gene: TRBV15; CDR3 DNA: TGTGCCACCAGCAGAGATCCCGGGGTGAGCAATCAGCCCCAGCATTTT; CDR3 protein: CATSRDPGVSNQPQHF
CDR3 length: 11; J gene: TRBJ2-7; clone size: many; D gene: NA; V gene: TRBV5-1; CDR3 DNA: TGCGCCAGCAGTGGTCTCTACGAGCAGTACTTC; CDR3 protein: CASSGLYEQYF
CDR3 length: 10; J gene: TRBJ1-2; clone size: many; D gene: NA; V gene: TRBV14; CDR3 DNA: TGTGCCAGCACGCGGTTCCCCCACACCTTC; CDR3 protein: CASTRFPHTF
CDR3 length: 14; J gene: TRBJ1-1; clone size: NA; D gene: NA; V gene: TRBV5-4; CDR3 DNA: TGTGCCAGCAGCTCGACAGGTCTATCCCGCCAGGCTTTCTTT; CDR3 protein: CASSSTGLSRQAFF
CDR3 length: 15; J gene: TRBJ1-1; clone size: many; D gene: TRBD1; V gene: TRBV2; CDR3 DNA: TGTGCCAGCAACATCAGGGGGGGGATGAACACTGAAGCTTTCTTT; CDR3 protein: CASNIRGGMNTEAFF
CDR3 length: 15; J gene: TRBJ2-2; clone size: NA; D gene: NA; V gene: TRBV7-2; CDR3 DNA: TGTGCCAGCGGGAAAAAGGATCCGCGGAGCGGGGAGCTGTTTTTT; CDR3 protein: CASGKKDPRSGELFF
CDR3 length: 15; J gene: TRBJ1-2; clone size: few; D gene: NA; V gene: TRBV5-5; CDR3 DNA: TGTGCCAGCAGCTTGGATGTACTGGCTAACTATGGCTACACCTTC; CDR3 protein: CASSLDVLANYGYTF
CDR3 length: 17; J gene: TRBJ2-6; clone size: many; D gene: TRBD1; V gene: TRBV20-1; CDR3 DNA: TGCAGTGCAATCCGGGACAGGGCCAGCTCTGGGGCCAACGTCCTGACTTTC; CDR3 protein: CSAIRDRASSGANVLTF
CDR3 length: 15; J gene: TRBJ1-3; clone size: many; D gene: NA; V gene: TRBV12-3/TRBV12-4; CDR3 DNA: TGTGCCAGCAGCCCCACCGGCCTATCTGGAAACACCATATATTTT; CDR3 protein: CASSPTGLSGNTIYF
CDR3 length: 13; J gene: TRBJ1-4; clone size: many; D gene: NA; V gene: TRBV5-1; CDR3 DNA: TGCGCCAGCAGTTTGGACACAGGTGAAAAACTGTTTTTT; CDR3 protein: CASSLDTGEKLFF
CDR3 length: 12; J gene: TRBJ2-5; clone size: many; D gene: TRBD1; V gene: TRBV29-1; CDR3 DNA: TGCAGCGTTGGGACAGGGTTGGAGACCCAGTACTTC; CDR3 protein: CSVGTGLETQYF
CDR3 length: 10; J gene: TRBJ1-3; clone size: NA; D gene: NA; V gene: TRBV23-1; CDR3 DNA: TGCGCCCCCCCCGGAGACACCATATATTTT; CDR3 protein: CAPPGDTIYF
CDR3 length: 17; J gene: TRBJ2-2; clone size: NA; D gene: TRBD2; V gene: TRBV5-1; CDR3 DNA: TGCGCCAGCAGCCGGACTAGCGGGGCCTCGAACACCGGGGAGCTGTTTTTT; CDR3 protein: CASSRTSGASNTGELFF
CDR3 length: 15; J gene: TRBJ2-1; clone size: NA; D gene: TRBD2; V gene: TRBV6-2/TRBV6-3; CDR3 DNA: TGTGCCAGCAGACCTGATAGCGGGGCGGACAATGAGCAGTTCTTC; CDR3 protein: CASRPDSGADNEQFF
CDR3 length: 17; J gene: TRBJ2-2; clone size: NA; D gene: NA; V gene: TRBV3-1; CDR3 DNA: TGTGCCAGCAGCCCCAGGTGGGCGGGGGCCCAGGCCGGGGAGCTGTTTTTT; CDR3 protein: CASSPRWAGAQAGELFF